These T cell receptor beta chains were read from a single sample in a study of T-cell reconstitution after alpha-beta-depleted transplantation in children. TCRdb reanalysed the PCR reads using MiXCR and keeps one entry per CDR3 protein. The data show about 590,000 distinct CDR3 sequences, roughly 13% seen once. The material was PBMCs, mostly from graft donor cells, obtained 360 days after TCRalphabeta/CD19-depleted stem cell transplant. These receptors all come from a male patient younger than 18 who had a stem cell transplant for acute myeloid leukemia, so the T cells may come from the graft donor. Each CDR3 is given with its conserved first and last residue. Each record gives: CDR3 length, V gene, clone size, D gene, J gene, CDR3 protein, CDR3 DNA. The D gene is left open where the match is weak. Clone size is not always given. Where it is, it says once, few, many or a class for expanded clones.

>13|TRBV28|many|.|TRBJ2-7
CAALAIRAGEQYF
TGTGCCGCGCTGGCAATCAGGGCAGGCGAGCAGTACTTC
>11|TRBV28|.|.|TRBJ2-5
CASSLRQTQYF
TGTGCCAGCAGCCTACGTCAGACCCAGTACTTC
>15|TRBV11-1|.|TRBD1|TRBJ2-7
CASSQRGTGAYEQYF
TGTGCCAGCAGCCAGCGAGGGACAGGAGCCTACGAGCAGTACTTC
>18|TRBV28|few|.|TRBJ2-1
CASSKGWGDLQAPDEQFF
TGTGCCAGCAGCAAAGGTTGGGGGGACTTACAGGCCCCGGATGAGCAGTTCTTC
>11|TRBV18|many|.|TRBJ2-3
CASSGPDTQYF
TGTGCCAGCTCCGGGCCGGATACGCAGTATTTT
>14|TRBV6-5|.|.|TRBJ2-3
CASSSLTRTDTQYF
TGTGCCAGCAGTTCCCTGACTAGAACAGATACGCAGTATTTT
>13|TRBV20-1|.|TRBD2|TRBJ2-1
CSPIAGVGNEQFF
TGCAGCCCTATAGCGGGAGTTGGCAATGAGCAGTTCTTC
>15|TRBV4-2|many|TRBD2|TRBJ2-7
CASSQELAGAYEQYF
TGTGCCAGCAGCCAAGAGCTAGCGGGGGCCTACGAGCAGTACTTC
>14|TRBV7-9|.|.|TRBJ2-3
CASSGQDSTDTQYF
TGTGCCAGCAGCGGCCAGGACTCCACAGATACGCAGTATTTT
>15|TRBV7-3|few|TRBD2|TRBJ2-3
CASSLSGREADTQYF
TGTGCCAGCAGCTTAAGCGGGAGGGAGGCAGATACGCAGTATTTT
>13|TRBV7-9|few|.|TRBJ1-1
CASSLSLGTEAFF
TGTGCCAGCAGCTTATCGTTGGGGACTGAAGCTTTCTTT
>16|TRBV24-1|.|.|TRBJ2-3
CATSDLKTPKPDTQYF
TGTGCCACCAGTGATTTGAAGACTCCGAAGCCAGATACGCAGTATTTT
>14|TRBV5-6|many|TRBD2|TRBJ2-4
CASSLPSGKNIQYF
TGTGCCAGCAGCTTGCCTAGCGGGAAAAACATTCAGTACTTC
>14|TRBV6-2/TRBV6-3|.|.|TRBJ2-5
CASQRGGLQETQYF
TGTGCCAGCCAGAGGGGGGGATTACAAGAGACCCAGTACTTC
>14|TRBV7-9|.|.|TRBJ2-1
CASSLARQGIGQFF
TGTGCCAGCAGCTTAGCGAGGCAGGGTATTGGGCAGTTCTTC
>11|TRBV20-1|few|.|TRBJ2-5
CSANRKETQYF
TGCAGTGCTAACCGAAAGGAGACCCAGTACTTC
>20|TRBV20-1|few|TRBD2|TRBJ2-7
CSASPARVVLREVTDSEQYF
TGCAGTGCCAGCCCCGCCAGGGTTGTATTGCGGGAGGTTACGGACAGCGAGCAGTACTTC
>13|TRBV6-1|.|TRBD2|TRBJ2-3
CAALAGPADTQYF
TGTGCCGCTCTAGCGGGACCGGCAGATACGCAGTATTTT
>17|TRBV4-2|.|TRBD2|TRBJ2-2
CASSQGLAGVGTGELFF
TGTGCCAGCAGCCAAGGACTAGCGGGAGTCGGCACCGGGGAGCTGTTTTTT
>15|TRBV5-1|many|TRBD1|TRBJ1-5
CASSLVGGRNQPQHF
TGCGCCAGCAGCTTGGTAGGGGGCAGGAATCAGCCCCAGCATTTT
>17|TRBV29-1|.|TRBD1|TRBJ2-5
CSVEEWAGGEYQETQYF
TGCAGCGTTGAAGAGTGGGCAGGGGGCGAGTACCAAGAGACCCAGTACTTC
>12|TRBV28|.|.|TRBJ1-5
CASSTLTGPQHF
TGTGCCAGCAGTACCCTGACCGGGCCCCAGCATTTT
>15|TRBV29-1|few|.|TRBJ1-5
CSVVLGGQLNQPQHF
TGCAGCGTTGTGCTCGGCGGACAGCTCAATCAGCCCCAGCATTTT
>13|TRBV28|.|.|TRBJ2-2
CASEQGATGELFF
TGTGCCAGCGAGCAAGGGGCCACCGGGGAGCTGTTTTTT
>15|TRBV11-2|few|.|TRBJ2-3
CASSLDSASTDTQYF
TGTGCCAGCAGCTTAGATTCAGCCAGCACAGATACGCAGTATTTT
>18|TRBV4-2|.|.|TRBJ2-3
CASSQELGRGRAGDTQYF
TGTGCCAGCAGCCAAGAATTGGGCAGGGGTCGCGCAGGAGATACGCAGTATTTT
>18|TRBV20-1|few|TRBD2|TRBJ2-2
CSARRVAGGISRTGELFF
TGCAGTGCTAGAAGAGTAGCGGGAGGAATCTCGAGGACCGGGGAGCTGTTTTTT
>14|TRBV18|many|.|TRBJ2-2
CASSPRRGTGELFF
TGTGCCAGCTCACCCAGGAGGGGAACCGGGGAGCTGTTTTTT
>15|TRBV20-1|many|.|TRBJ2-3
CSASVGSSSTDTQYF
TGCAGTGCTAGCGTGGGGTCCTCTAGCACAGATACGCAGTATTTT
>17|TRBV24-1|few|TRBD2|TRBJ2-1
CATSDWKAGGTYNEQFF
TGTGCCACCAGTGATTGGAAGGCGGGAGGGACATACAATGAGCAGTTCTTC
>16|TRBV20-1|many|TRBD2|TRBJ2-3
CSALIRLASSTDTQYF
TGCAGTGCCCTCATCCGACTAGCTAGTAGCACAGATACGCAGTATTTT
>10|TRBV20-1|.|.|TRBJ1-1
CSARTSEAFF
TGCAGTGCCCGGACGAGTGAAGCTTTCTTT
>15|TRBV20-1|few|TRBD1|TRBJ2-7
CSARAWDRGKGEQYF
TGCAGTGCTAGAGCGTGGGACAGGGGAAAAGGCGAGCAGTACTTC
>17|TRBV4-3|few|TRBD1|TRBJ1-4
CASSLSAFGQGNEKLFF
TGCGCCAGCAGCCTCTCGGCCTTTGGACAGGGGAATGAAAAACTGTTTTTT
>13|TRBV20-1|few|.|TRBJ2-5
CSIRGHVQETQYF
TGCAGTATCAGAGGACACGTCCAAGAGACCCAGTACTTC
>13|TRBV10-3|.|.|TRBJ2-2
CAITGQNTGELFF
TGTGCCATCACAGGACAGAACACCGGGGAGCTGTTTTTT
>20|TRBV5-1|.|.|TRBJ2-3
CASRNRVGQRSSPLADTQYF
TGCGCCAGCAGAAACAGGGTAGGGCAACGATCATCACCTCTTGCGGATACGCAGTATTTT
>17|TRBV6-2/TRBV6-3|.|TRBD2|TRBJ2-1
CASSYSRAGGESREQFF
TGTGCCAGCAGTTACTCGAGGGCGGGGGGGGAGTCAAGGGAGCAGTTCTTC
>17|TRBV12-3/TRBV12-4|few|TRBD2|TRBJ2-1
CASILRLAGGFGNEQFF
TGTGCCAGCATCCTACGGCTAGCGGGAGGGTTTGGAAATGAGCAGTTCTTC
>17|TRBV6-5|few|TRBD1|TRBJ1-1
CASSYGPRTGGNTEAFF
TGTGCCAGCAGTTACGGACCCCGGACAGGCGGGAACACTGAAGCTTTCTTT
>15|TRBV12-3/TRBV12-4|.|TRBD2|TRBJ2-3
CASSALAVGLPTQYF
TGTGCCAGCAGTGCACTAGCGGTAGGACTCCCTACGCAGTATTTT
>12|TRBV5-1|few|.|TRBJ2-3
CASSTVPDTQYF
TGCGCCAGCAGTACGGTCCCAGATACGCAGTATTTT
>12|TRBV29-1|many|.|TRBJ2-7
CSVSTGTYEQYF
TGCAGCGTTTCAACAGGTACCTACGAGCAGTACTTC
>12|TRBV29-1|.|.|TRBJ2-5
CSVEKVGETQYF
TGCAGCGTTGAGAAGGTTGGAGAGACCCAGTACTTC
>13|TRBV12-3/TRBV12-4|many|.|TRBJ1-1
CASSLKQNTEAFF
TGTGCCAGCAGTTTAAAACAGAACACTGAAGCTTTCTTT
>17|TRBV24-1|.|TRBD2|TRBJ2-1
CATSDLRRGSSYNEQFF
TGTGCCACCAGTGATTTGCGGCGGGGGTCCTCCTACAATGAGCAGTTCTTC
>14|TRBV5-5|few|TRBD1|TRBJ2-5
CASSYQGAKETQYF
TGTGCCAGCAGCTATCAGGGGGCGAAGGAGACCCAGTACTTC
>12|TRBV20-1|few|.|TRBJ2-7
CSASNRGMEQYF
TGCAGTGCTAGTAATCGCGGTATGGAGCAGTACTTC
>19|TRBV4-3|few|TRBD2|TRBJ2-6
CASSLYELAGSSGANVLTF
TGCGCCAGCAGCCTTTACGAGCTAGCGGGTTCCTCTGGGGCCAACGTCCTGACTTTC
>17|TRBV29-1|few|TRBD1|TRBJ2-1
CSVDRDRGIESYNEQFF
TGCAGCGTCGACCGGGACAGGGGGATTGAGTCCTACAATGAGCAGTTCTTC
>12|TRBV29-1|.|.|TRBJ2-7
CSATKGGLEQYF
TGCAGCGCCACTAAAGGAGGGTTGGAGCAGTACTTC
>17|TRBV7-6|.|TRBD2|TRBJ2-7
CASSRSSGRASVYEQYF
TGTGCCAGCAGCAGATCTAGCGGGAGGGCTTCCGTTTACGAGCAGTACTTC
>13|TRBV12-3/TRBV12-4|few|.|TRBJ2-1
CASSSGTHNEQFF
TGTGCCAGCAGTTCCGGGACCCACAATGAGCAGTTCTTC
>15|TRBV20-1|.|TRBD2|TRBJ2-5
CSARGFGRAAETQYF
TGCAGTGCTAGAGGTTTCGGGAGGGCCGCGGAGACCCAGTACTTC
>15|TRBV9|.|.|TRBJ2-1
CASSPQRRSYNEQFF
TGTGCCAGCAGCCCTCAGCGGAGATCCTACAATGAGCAGTTCTTC
>13|TRBV21-1|few|.|TRBJ2-5
CASSITPEETQYF
TGTGCCAGCAGCATAACCCCCGAAGAGACCCAGTACTTC
>17|TRBV6-2/TRBV6-3|.|.|TRBJ2-1
CASSPMDSPDQNNEQFF
TGTGCCAGCAGTCCTATGGACAGCCCAGACCAAAACAATGAGCAGTTCTTC